This T cell receptor beta chain originates from a study of T-cell memory formation after mild COVID-19. Germline CDR1 reads SGHVS; CDR2 reads FQNEAQ. With V trimmed by 5 bases and J by 1 base, 9 bases remained unmatched. The CDR3 sequence is 16 residues long. TCRdb reprocessed the 5' RACE reads via MiXCR and lists one record per CDR3 protein. Of about 90,000 distinct CDR3 sequences listed, around an eighth are singletons. The source of this sequence is an adult woman who had mild COVID-19 (a few samples of this study predate the infection). Cell type and time point are not known. The gene calls are TRBV7-8 and TRBJ2-3; 7 positions match TRBD2. Material: PBMCs or a T cell subset sorted from them (not recorded which). The CDR3 DNA reads TGTGCCAGCAGCCCGAGCGTAAGCGGGGGCACAGATACGCAGTATTTT. It is translated as CASSPSVSGGTDTQYF.